The clone carrying this TCR beta chain showed up just a few times. Its target is not known. Time point indicated: cycle 4 day 1 (C4D1), after five to seven weeks of nivolumab. Relapses following autologous stem cell transplantation were seen in all patients, with brentuximab vedotin exposure varying. Classification of best responses gave complete response, partial response or progressive disease. The repertoire was sequenced with immunoSEQ multiplex PCR; TCRdb's copy has only in-frame clones and lacks some. The data hold over 25,000 clones, with around 72% observed a single time. This specimen belongs to a study of PD-1 blockade in classical Hodgkin lymphoma. Turning to the study itself: Nivolumab dosing for patients was 3 mg/kg, administered intravenously every 2 weeks. The study, taken as a whole, reports: Patients were excluded if nivolumab began under 1 year after ASCT (the autologous transplant). Complete responders started with a diversity level that resembled newly diagnosed patients at baseline.

This CDR3 contains 13 residues. Trimming removed 7 bases from V and 8 bases from J, with 17 bases in between. The germline gives CDR1 MNHEY, CDR2 SMNVEV (reference sequence). The sequences come from peripheral blood mononuclear cells (PBMCs), collected before the fourth cycle of nivolumab. The source is a human donor with classical Hodgkin lymphoma. The genes are TRBV27 and TRBJ1-2, with unresolved D. The CDR3 sequence is CASIGEGKGGYTF. The DNA for the CDR3 is TGTGCCAGCATCGGTGAAGGGAAGGGAGGCTACACCTTC.